The sequence of this T cell receptor (beta chain) was determined in a study of blood T cell repertoires in COVID-19. About the research overall: Some COVID-19 samples were acute and others convalescent; all came from the United States, Italy and Spain. T cells, B-cell-depleted T cells, or PBMCs supplied cDNA or gDNA.

As handled by the study authors: Amplification of reference gene primers provided the estimated nucleated cell counts. The assay was immunoSEQ multiplex PCR, and TCRdb's table has in-frame clones only and misses some. V, J and clone size are those of that table, while D and trimming were read from the DNA. Here the sample spans fewer than 65,000 clones, 75% to 90% being singletons. In germline, CDR1 is SGHRS, CDR2 YFSETQ. V lost 0 bases to trimming and J lost 5 bases; unmatched junction nucleotides: 3. CDR3 length: 14 amino acids. The sequence came from a man in his fifties or sixties with acute or convalescent COVID-19. The sample was peripheral blood. The rearrangement uses TRBV5-1 and TRBJ1-2, with 8 bases identical to TRBD1. The CDR3 here is CASSLVQGEYGYTF. The CDR3 DNA reads as TGCGCCAGCAGCTTGGTACAGGGGGAATATGGCTACACCTTC.